The 25 T cell receptor beta chains presented below share a single source sample, sequenced in a study of human T cells and chemical hapten exposure. TCRdb used MiXCR to reprocess the RACE reads, holding one entry per CDR3 protein. The profile shows over 65,000 distinct CDR3 sequences, approximately 11% of them singletons. Time point given: patch test 1, 2 weeks after DPC sensitization. Treatment in this sample: therapeutic diphenylcyclopropenone sensitization with weekly scalp DPC. The specimen comprised whole blood, sampled in connection with sensitization to the hapten diphenylcyclopropenone (DPC). Receptors originate from a woman aged 45-59 years with alopecia areata. Some clones in this sample may be carry-over from other donors' samples.

This clonotype appeared a few times. J is TRBJ2-7 and V is TRBV28, with a possible D match to TRBD1 (5 bases). Trimming cost V 7 bases and J 0 bases, with 16 bases left between them. The CDR3 is made up of 15 amino acids. Germline assignment: CDR1 MDHEN and CDR2 SYDVKM. CDR3 sequence: CASISYGAASYEQYF. In DNA, the CDR3 is TGTGCCAGCATTTCATATGGGGCGGCCTCCTACGAGCAGTACTTC. The full variable domain, with the rest looked up from reference TRBV28 and TRBJ2-7, is DVKVTQSSRYLVKRTGEKVFLECVQDMDHENMFWYRQDPGLGLRLIYFSYDVKMKEKGDIPEGYSVSREKKERFSLILESASTNQTSMYLCASISYGAASYEQYFGPGTRLTVT.

The chain combines TRBV28 with TRBJ2-7; 9 bases match TRBD1. Per the germline V gene, CDR1 is MDHEN and CDR2 is SYDVKM. With V trimmed by 6 bases and J by 3 bases, 3 bases remained unmatched. CDR3 length: 13 residues. DNA for the CDR3: TGTGCCAGCAGAACAGGGGGCCGCTACGAGCAGTACTTC. Translated: CASRTGGRYEQYF.

This clonotype was seen at least ten times. The rearrangement uses TRBV29-1 and TRBJ2-7, with a tentative D call TRBD2 (5 bases). Trimming removed 5 bases at V and 0 bases at J, with 17 bases between. CDR1 and CDR2 from the germline V gene are SQVTM and ANQGSEA. CDR3 length equals 15 residues. The CDR3 loop is CSVLAVDFLSYEQYF. CDR3 DNA: TGCAGCGTTCTTGCAGTGGACTTCCTCTCCTACGAGCAGTACTTC.

This clonotype was observed at least ten times. The genes are TRBV25-1 and TRBJ2-2; D not resolved. The germline V gene has CDR1 MGHDK and CDR2 SYGVNS. The CDR3 contains 16 residues. V dropped 5 bases and J dropped 3 bases, with 16 bases sitting between them. In nucleotides, the CDR3 is TGTGCCAGCAGTCGTTTTGACATTCGAGACACCGGGGAGCTGTTTTTT. Its translation: CASSRFDIRDTGELFF. Looking up the rest from reference TRBV25-1 and TRBJ2-2 gives the full variable domain: EADIYQTPRYLVIGTGKKITLECSQTMGHDKMYWYQQDPGMELHLIHYSYGVNSTEKGDLSSESTVSRIRTEHFPLTLESARPSHTSQYLCASSRFDIRDTGELFFGEGSRLTVL.

This clonotype showed up just a few times. One end of the junction fails to match germline, which may point to a read error. V is TRBV20-1 and J is TRBJ2-2; the D gene is possibly TRBD1 (5 bases). Germline CDR1 reads DFQATT; CDR2 reads SNEGSKA (reference sequence). This CDR3 region has 12 residues. In DNA, the CDR3 is TGCAGCGCTAAGGGGCACACCGGGGAGCTGTTTTTT. Residues: CSAKGHTGELFF.

In its sample, this clonotype was seen a few times. This chain uses TRBV27 with TRBJ1-1, with D perhaps matching TRBD1 (5 bases). The CDR3 is made up of 15 amino acids. CDR1 is MNHEY and CDR2 is SMNVEV in the germline V gene (reference sequence). The ends were cut back, 6 bases at V and 6 bases at J, with 20 bases in the middle. The CDR3 region is CASRPIDLSGPEAFF. DNA of the CDR3: TGTGCCAGCAGACCCATCGACTTATCGGGACCTGAAGCTTTCTTT.

The chain links TRBV7-9 to TRBJ2-5; 8 bases line up with TRBD1. This CDR3 is 13 amino acids long. The V and J ends lost 3 bases and 4 bases, in that order; junction bases with no gene match: 1. The germline gives CDR1 SEHNR, CDR2 FQNEAQ (reference sequence). For the CDR3, the DNA is TGTGCCAGCAGCTTTGGACAGGGAGAGACCCAGTACTTC. Its protein is CASSFGQGETQYF.

This chain connects TRBV5-4 to TRBJ2-2; perhaps D is TRBD1 or TRBD2 (6 bases each). CDR3 length: 16 residues. Trimming pared 0 bases from V and 5 bases from J, leaving 14 bases between. Germline CDR1 SGHNT, CDR2 YYREEE (reference sequence). The DNA of the CDR3 is TGTGCCAGCAGCTTGGATCCGGGGGCTCAAACCGGGGAGCTGTTTTTT. This codes for CASSLDPGAQTGELFF.

This CDR3 reads CASSGTGRSNSPLHF. For the CDR3, the DNA is TGTGCCAGTTCCGGGACAGGGAGAAGTAATTCACCCCTCCACTTT. This rearrangement joins TRBV14 to TRBJ1-6; the match to TRBD1 covers 9 bases. This CDR3 contains 15 residues. J was trimmed by 6 bases and V by 9 bases; bases with no gene match: 9. Germline V gene sequence: CDR1 SGHDN, CDR2 FVKESK.

This chain links TRBV29-1 with TRBJ2-1; 7 bases are shared with TRBD2. The V and J ends lost 7 bases and 1 base, in that order; junction bases with no gene match: 7. CDR3 length: 14 residues. Germline CDR1 is SQVTM and CDR2 is ANQGSEA. In nucleotides, the CDR3 is TGCAGCGCCGGCCGGGACTATTCCTACAATGAGCAGTTCTTC. Translating it yields CSAGRDYSYNEQFF.

This clonotype was seen more than once but under ten times. The J gene is TRBJ2-1, the V gene TRBV28; the D gene is possibly TRBD2 (6 bases). The V gene's germline CDR1 is MDHEN and CDR2 SYDVKM. This CDR3 contains 15 residues. Trimming shortened V by 6 bases and J by 0 bases, and 12 bases separated the two germline ends. The CDR3 DNA is TGTGCCAGCAGACACGGGGGAAGCTCCTACAATGAGCAGTTCTTC. Amino acid sequence: CASRHGGSSYNEQFF.

The rearrangement uses TRBV19 and TRBJ2-2; D might be TRBD2 (6 bases). From germline, CDR1 is LNHDA and CDR2 SQIVND (reference sequence). With 7 bases removed from V and 6 bases from J, the gap between germline ends came to 21 bases. The CDR3 extends over 16 amino acids. The CDR3 DNA is TGTGCCAGTATCGCCAGATCAGCCGGGGGATCCGGGGAGCTGTTTTTT. It encodes CASIARSAGGSGELFF.

This clonotype was observed many times. The CDR3 DNA reads as TGTGCCAGCAGTCCCTGGACAGGGACTGTGCCTGAAGCTTTCTTT. Translated: CASSPWTGTVPEAFF. This chain connects TRBV27 to TRBJ1-1; 8 bases align to TRBD1. The V gene's germline CDR1 is MNHEY and CDR2 SMNVEV (reference sequence). The CDR3 is 15 residues long. With 5 bases clipped from V and 6 bases from J, the junction kept 11 bases outside the gene matches.

The chain has TRBV5-1 and TRBJ2-2, with D possibly being TRBD2 (6 bases). V was shortened by 0 bases and J by 3 bases, with 12 bases between the two germline ends. Germline CDR1 reads SGHRS; CDR2 reads YFSETQ. This CDR3 is 16 amino acids long. The CDR3 region is CASSLGGMGDTGELFF. CDR3 sequence (DNA): TGCGCCAGCAGCTTGGGCGGGATGGGCGACACCGGGGAGCTGTTTTTT.

Many counts were recorded for this clonotype. The chain combines TRBV7-9 with TRBJ1-4, with 7 bases lining up with TRBD1. The CDR3 totals 15 residues. Germline CDR1 is SEHNR and CDR2 is FQNEAQ (reference sequence). J gave up 4 bases and V 5 bases, and 7 bases lay outside the gene matches. This CDR3 reads CASSPTGKLNEKLFF. The DNA for the CDR3 is TGTGCCAGCAGCCCGACAGGGAAGCTTAATGAAAAACTGTTTTTT.

The CDR3: CASSHKANTEAFF. The DNA for the CDR3 is TGTGCCAGCAGCCACAAAGCGAACACTGAAGCTTTCTTT. The chain combines TRBV5-5 with TRBJ1-1; D not resolved. Looked up from germline, CDR1 is SGHKS and CDR2 is YYEKEE (reference sequence). Deletions cut 4 bases from V and 1 base from J, with 8 bases between. This CDR3 has 13 amino acids.

This chain joins TRBV5-1 and TRBJ2-3, with D perhaps given as TRBD1 or TRBD2 (5 bases each). V was trimmed by 4 bases and J by 1 base, leaving 13 bases between them. The CDR3 spans 15 residues. Germline values: CDR1 SGHRS, CDR2 YFSETQ. The CDR3 nucleotides read TGCGCCAGCAGCGGGTGGGACGGAGGCACAGATACGCAGTATTTT. This gives the protein CASSGWDGGTDTQYF.

This chain joins TRBV20-1 and TRBJ2-2, with 11 bases identical to TRBD2. The CDR3 totals 12 residues. In germline, CDR1 is DFQATT, CDR2 SNEGSKA (reference sequence). With 6 bases clipped from V and 8 bases from J, the junction kept 2 bases outside the gene matches. The CDR3 loop reads CSALAGGGELFF. The CDR3 DNA sequence: TGCAGTGCCCTAGCGGGAGGAGGGGAGCTGTTTTTT.

This clonotype was picked up a small number of times. This sequence joins TRBV11-2 and TRBJ2-4, with TRBD2 matching 7 bases. CDR3 length: 13 amino acids. Germline V CDR1 and CDR2: SGHAT, FQNNGV. J lost 9 bases, V lost 2 bases, and 4 bases had no gene match. CDR3 residues: CASSLTPGGIQYF. CDR3 coding DNA: TGTGCCAGCAGCTTAACCCCGGGGGGCATTCAGTACTTC.

This clonotype showed up many times. The V and J genes are TRBV18 and TRBJ2-1; D ambiguous. Per the germline V gene, CDR1 is KGHSH and CDR2 is LQKENI. This CDR3 is 13 amino acids long. V was cut by 1 base and J by 8 bases, with 9 bases left in between. The CDR3 here is CASSPQMGDEQFF. The CDR3 coding sequence is TGTGCCAGCTCACCACAAATGGGCGATGAGCAGTTCTTC.

This clonotype was detected ten times or more. The genes are TRBV5-1 and TRBJ2-2, with TRBD2 identical over 11 bases. Germline lookup yields CDR1 SGHRS and CDR2 YFSETQ. CDR3 length: 15 amino acids. V gave up 4 bases and J gave up 8 bases; unmatched junction bases: 7. The CDR3 protein is CASSATSGAPGELFF. CDR3 DNA: TGCGCCAGCAGCGCGACTAGCGGGGCTCCGGGGGAGCTGTTTTTT.

The chain is built from TRBV6-2 or TRBV6-3 and TRBJ2-1; 9 bases agree with TRBD2. Germline-derived CDR1 and CDR2 are MNHEY and SVGEGT. The CDR3 extends over 20 amino acids. V was clipped by 6 bases and J by 0 bases; unmatched bases: 18. The CDR3 is CASRSHSGGPRQSSYNEQFF. The DNA of the CDR3 is TGTGCCAGCAGGTCCCACAGCGGGGGGCCAAGACAGAGCTCCTACAATGAGCAGTTCTTC.

This clonotype was observed a few times. This chain links TRBV14 with TRBJ1-5; D not certain. The germline CDR1 and CDR2 sequences are SGHDN and FVKESK. V was pared by 4 bases and J by 7 bases, with 11 bases between. This CDR3 is 13 amino acids long. CDR3 sequence reads: CASSRFGGQPQHF. The CDR3 DNA reads TGTGCCAGCAGCCGGTTCGGTGGACAGCCCCAGCATTTT.

This clonotype was seen many times. The V gene is TRBV7-2, the J gene TRBJ1-6; D unclear. V was shortened by 0 bases and J by 16 bases, with 7 bases between the two germline ends. The CDR3 extends over 11 amino acids. The germline V gene encodes CDR1 SGHTA and CDR2 FQGNSA. The CDR3 loop reads CASSLARYLHF. The DNA for the CDR3 is TGTGCCAGCAGCTTAGCACGGTATCTCCACTTT.

This clonotype was observed many times. The CDR3 protein is CASSWGENYGYTF. The CDR3 bases are TGTGCCAGCAGTTGGGGAGAGAACTATGGCTACACCTTC. This sequence joins TRBV6-5 and TRBJ1-2; D gene unclear. V was shortened by 4 bases and J by 2 bases, with 8 bases between the two germline ends. The CDR3 extends over 13 amino acids. Germline V lookup: CDR1 MNHEY, CDR2 SVGAGI.